Presented here are 10 T cell receptor beta chains from one specimen sequenced in a study of T cells expressing NK-cell markers. For each CDR3 protein, TCRdb gives one entry from its re-call of the 5' RACE reads, without DNA. The sample yields 16,000 or so distinct CDR3 sequences, of which the top ten take up 50% to 60%. Sequenced input: blood T cells: a sorted CD56 or NKG2C T cell subset, CD4+ or CD8+ T cells, or bulk PBMC T cells (not recorded which). These receptors were obtained from a man between 18 and 69 years old in good health.

V and J are TRBV28 and TRBJ2-1; the TCRdb D gene call, TRBD1, has no DNA to confirm it. The CDR3 sequence is 14 residues long. Per the germline V gene, CDR1 is MDHEN and CDR2 is SYDVKM. The CDR3: CASSLAPPGWEQFF.

The rearrangement uses TRBV4-3 and TRBJ2-1; no DNA is available, so the TRBD2 call from TCRdb remains unchecked. Per the germline V gene, CDR1 is LGHNA and CDR2 is YSLEER. This CDR3 is built from 18 residues. This CDR3 is CASSQEVVGTSGNGEQFF.

The V call is TRBV5-1, the J call TRBJ1-6; the TCRdb D gene call, TRBD1, has no DNA to confirm it. The CDR3 covers 20 residues. The V gene's germline CDR1 is SGHRS and CDR2 YFSETQ. This CDR3 reads CASSPGSGPGASSYNSPLHF.

The rearrangement joins TRBV9 to TRBJ1-1. Germline CDR1 reads SGDLS; CDR2 reads YYNGEE. The CDR3 consists of 13 residues. CDR3 loop: CASSLVGNTEAFF.

The chain combines TRBV9 with TRBJ2-7; no DNA is available, so the TRBD2 call from TCRdb remains unchecked. The CDR3 sequence is 15 residues long. CDR1 and CDR2 from the germline V gene are SGDLS and YYNGEE. Here the CDR3 reads CASSVVGGPYAEQYF.

V gene TRBV7-9 combines with J gene TRBJ2-5; TCRdb gives TRBD2 as the D gene, but with no DNA this cannot be confirmed. Germline V gene data show CDR1 as SEHNR and CDR2 as FQNEAQ (reference sequence). The CDR3 is 16 amino acids. CDR3 protein: CASSPRRAFGQETQYF.

The J gene is TRBJ1-6, the V gene TRBV7-2; lacking DNA, the TRBD1 call made by TCRdb goes unchecked. Germline CDR1 is SGHTA and CDR2 is FQGNSA. This CDR3 is 15 amino acids long. This CDR3 is CASSWTGTGSSPLHF.

V is TRBV7-6 and J is TRBJ1-5; absent DNA, TCRdb's TRBD1 call cannot be checked. The V gene's germline CDR1 is SGHVS and CDR2 FNYEAQ. The CDR3 runs to 14 residues. CDR3 residues: CASSSTGDNQPQHF.

This clonotype registers medium-sized (0.01 to 0.1%) by frequency. This chain links TRBV12-3 or TRBV12-4 with TRBJ2-5; checking the TCRdb D call of TRBD1 is not possible without DNA. This CDR3 contains 14 residues. The CDR3 sequence: CASSSLGGYETQYF.

The chain couples TRBV7-2 to TRBJ2-1; TCRdb designates TRBD2, a call that cannot be tested without DNA. In germline, CDR1 is SGHTA, CDR2 FQGNSA. The length of the CDR3 is 17 residues. CDR3 loop: CASSTRGLAGGEDEQFF.